The entry below describes one TCR beta chain. The CDR3 runs to 14 residues. The germline gives CDR1 LNHNV, CDR2 YYDKDF (reference sequence). V lost 0 bases and J lost 7; bases outside the gene matches: 5. The data were obtained in a study of cytomegalovirus exposure and HLA in healthy donors. The PCR used 60 Vbeta and 13 Jbeta primers. Clones were sequenced by immunoSEQ multiplex PCR, and TCRdb holds only the in-frame ones, with some missing. This table holds 90,000 to 110,000 clones, more than 60% found once. This sequence originates from a man aged 25 to 45 in good health and CMV-seronegative. Input material: PBMCs. The chain carries TRBV15 and TRBJ1-2, with TRBD1 matching over 7 bases. The chain's CDR3 is CATSRDQGQSGYTF. The CDR3 coding sequence is TGTGCCACCAGCAGAGATCAGGGACAGAGTGGCTACACCTTC.